This T cell receptor (beta chain) derives from a study of vaccination and CD4 T cells after COVID-19. Study as a whole: Six males and four females, two of them Hispanic, were enrolled as convalescents.

Researchers used the Oncomine TCR Beta short-read assay to sequence DNA from cultured CD4+ T cells. TCRdb independently ran MiXCR on the PCR reads; one entry per CDR3 protein. The sample yields around 15,000 distinct CDR3 sequences, about two fifths seen once. As concerns this clonotype: The antigen remains unidentified.

Described treatment: approximately 9-day PBMC culture with coronavirus spike peptide pools or control peptides (ViraFEST assay). The material sequenced was CD4+ T cells from blood, cultured in vitro, taken after SARS-CoV-2 vaccination. The receptor's source is a human donor who had recovered from COVID-19.

In nucleotides, the CDR3 is TGTGCCAGCAGCCCCCGAGGGACTAGCGGGAGCTCCTATGAGCAGTTCTTC. It is translated as CASSPRGTSGSSYEQFF. V gene TRBV9 combines with J gene TRBJ2-1; 14 nucleotides align to TRBD2. Per germline, CDR1 SGDLS and CDR2 YYNGEE. The CDR3 has 17 residues. The V and J ends lost 4 bases and 8 bases, in that order; junction bases with no gene match: 11.